These 13 T cell receptor beta chains share one sample of origin, sequenced in a study of post-analysis software for immune sequencing data. Unique molecular identifiers were carried by the TCR beta cDNA libraries. One entry per CDR3 protein results from TCRdb running MiXCR on the PCR reads. Among hundreds of thousands of distinct CDR3 sequences listed, 53% were seen once. These receptors' targets are unknown. General observations from the study: Roughly 5 TRBV segments, TRBV5-6, TRBV5-1 and TRBV20-1 among them, were found more frequent in patients than controls.

The sample taken for sequencing was blood. Receptor source: a girl aged 10 to 17 with multiple sclerosis.

V usage is TRBV29-1 and J usage is TRBJ2-1; weak D call: TRBD2 (6 bases). The length of the CDR3 is 14 residues. Germline V gene data show CDR1 as SQVTM and CDR2 as ANQGSEA. V lost 3 bases and J lost 9, with 18 bases in between. DNA of the CDR3: TGCAGCGTTGACTCTAGCGCACGTTGGGGTGAGCAGTTCTTC. Amino acids: CSVDSSARWGEQFF.

In its sample, this clonotype was seen a few times. The chain uses TRBV5-1 and TRBJ2-7; D could derive from TRBD1 or TRBD2 (5 bases each). V was clipped by 2 bases and J by 6 bases, with 9 bases between them. The CDR3 runs 12 residues. Looked up from germline, CDR1 is SGHRS and CDR2 is YFSETQ. The CDR3 sequence: CASSFGAGEQYF. CDR3 sequence (DNA): TGCGCCAGCAGCTTCGGGGCGGGCGAGCAGTACTTC.

Only a few counts were recorded for this clonotype. The J gene is TRBJ2-4, the V gene TRBV12-5; no clear D gene. Germline CDR1 reads LGHNT; CDR2 reads FRNRAP. Deletions cut 2 bases from V and 0 bases from J, with 8 bases between. This CDR3 comprises 15 residues. CDR3 loop: CASGLSHLAKNIQYF. The CDR3 bases are TGTGCTAGTGGTTTGTCCCACTTAGCCAAAAACATTCAGTACTTC.

This clonotype was seen more than once but under ten times. The V and J genes are TRBV5-1 and TRBJ2-7; D uncertain. The CDR3 has 16 amino acids. The germline gives CDR1 SGHRS, CDR2 YFSETQ. With 0 bases removed from V and 0 bases from J, the gap between germline ends came to 13 bases. CDR3 protein: CASSLGYQTISYEQYF. CDR3 DNA: TGCGCCAGCAGCTTGGGCTACCAGACAATCTCCTACGAGCAGTACTTC.

This clonotype was seen only once. Mismatch with germline at one junction end may stem from a read error. The chain links TRBV9 to TRBJ2-1; D is possibly TRBD2 (5 bases). CDR3 length: 16 residues. Germline-derived CDR1 and CDR2 are SGDLS and YYNGEE. This CDR3 is CASSVASSSSCNEQFF. The CDR3 region has the DNA TGTGCCAGCAGCGTAGCTAGCTCGAGCTCCTGCAATGAGCAGTTCTTC.

The rearrangement links TRBV4-1 to TRBJ2-3; 7 nucleotides match TRBD2. The CDR3 has 17 residues. Trimming removed 0 bases from V and 3 bases from J; junction bases left unmatched: 9. Germline lookup yields CDR1 MGHRA and CDR2 YSYEKL. In DNA form, the CDR3 reads TGCGCCAGCAGCCAAGAGATGGCGGGAGTTGTGACAGATACGCAGTATTTT. Translated, it gives CASSQEMAGVVTDTQYF.

This clonotype was observed many times. Mismatch with germline at one junction end may stem from a read error. The V call is TRBV5-1, the J call TRBJ2-7; the match to TRBD1 covers 11 bases. Germline CDR1 is SGHRS and CDR2 is YFSETQ. The CDR3 has 14 residues. Here the CDR3 DNA reads TGTGCCAGCAGCTTAGGACAGGGGGCGCGCGAGCAGTACTTC. Its protein product is CASSLGQGAREQYF.

The rearrangement joins TRBV7-6 to TRBJ2-3; 8 bases align to TRBD2. Trimming removed 0 bases from V and 0 bases from J; junction bases left unmatched: 5. In germline, CDR1 is SGHVS, CDR2 FNYEAQ. The CDR3 has 17 amino acids. The CDR3 sequence is CASSLAPAGGSTDTQYF. CDR3 DNA: TGTGCCAGCAGCTTAGCTCCTGCGGGAGGTAGCACAGATACGCAGTATTTT. Supplemented by reference TRBV7-6 and TRBJ2-3, the full variable domain reads GAGVSQSPRYKVTKRGQDVALRCDPISGHVSLYWYRQALGQGPEFLTYFNYEAQQDKSGLPNDRFSAERPEGSISTLTIQRTEQRDSAMYRCASSLAPAGGSTDTQYFGPGTRLTVL.

This clonotype was recorded a few times. A much larger clone differs by one base, so this may be a read error. The chain combines TRBV29-1 with TRBJ2-7, with TRBD2 identical over 8 bases. Germline assignment: CDR1 SQVTM and CDR2 ANQGSEA. The length of the CDR3 is 14 residues. V was pared by 7 bases and J by 5 bases, with 13 bases of the junction left unmatched. For the CDR3, the DNA is TGCAGCGCAACCCGAGCGGGAGATGGCAACGAGCAGTACTTC. Translation: CSATRAGDGNEQYF.

A few counts support this clonotype. The chain is built from TRBV3-1 and TRBJ1-6; 7 bases line up with TRBD1. This CDR3 comprises 15 residues. The ends lost 3 bases at V and 8 bases at J; junction bases unmatched: 7. The germline gives CDR1 LGHDT, CDR2 YNNKEL (reference sequence). The CDR3 loop is CASSHGTVRDSPLHF. The DNA for the CDR3 is TGTGCCAGCAGCCACGGGACAGTTCGAGATTCACCCCTCCACTTT.

The chain is built from TRBV3-1 and TRBJ2-1; 15 bases are shared with TRBD2. With V trimmed by 1 base and J by 0 bases, 4 bases remained unmatched. Germline values: CDR1 LGHDT, CDR2 YNNKEL (reference sequence). The CDR3 runs to 19 residues. The CDR3 loop is CASSQAGLAGGPSYNEQFF. CDR3 nucleotides: TGTGCCAGCAGCCAAGCGGGACTAGCGGGAGGACCCTCCTACAATGAGCAGTTCTTC.

The sample holds a few counts of this clonotype. The rearrangement joins TRBV7-2 to TRBJ1-1; D is ambiguous. This CDR3 region has 12 residues. CDR1 is SGHTA and CDR2 is FQGNSA in the germline V gene. V was trimmed by 1 base and J by 11 bases, leaving 11 bases between them. This CDR3 reads CASSLVGLQAFF. For the CDR3, the DNA is TGTGCCAGCAGCTTAGTTGGGCTACAGGCTTTCTTT.

In its sample, this clonotype was seen a few times. This rearrangement joins TRBV13 to TRBJ1-2, with a weak D call TRBD1 (5 bases). Germline-derived CDR1 and CDR2 are PRHDT and FYEKMQ (reference sequence). This CDR3 region has 14 residues. V was clipped by 4 bases and J by 4 bases, with 13 bases between them. The CDR3: CASSSLQEPYGYTF. CDR3 DNA sequence: TGTGCCAGCAGCTCCTTACAGGAACCCTATGGCTACACCTTC.